Following are 6 T cell receptor beta chains from one sample sequenced in a study of radiotherapy plus CTLA-4 blockade in lung cancer. The data were produced by immunoSEQ multiplex PCR, yet TCRdb's version contains in-frame clones alone and is incomplete. This sample yields around 20,000 clones, of which around 88% are seen a single time; 23% belongs to the top ten. The material was peripheral blood, obtained from a patient treated with radiotherapy plus ipilimumab. The receptors come from a human donor with non-small cell lung cancer whose response to radiotherapy plus ipilimumab could not be evaluated.

The V call is TRBV28, the J call TRBJ2-5; a possible D gene is TRBD1 (6 bases). Trimming took off 6 bases at V and 5 bases at J, with 19 bases between the two ends. The CDR3 is made up of 15 amino acids. The germline gives CDR1 MDHEN, CDR2 SYDVKM. This CDR3 reads CASRATGPRTETQYF. The CDR3 bases are TGTGCCAGCAGAGCTACAGGGCCGAGGACTGAGACCCAGTACTTC.

The chain recombines TRBV6-5 with TRBJ1-5; TRBD1 agrees at 9 bases. Germline V gene data show CDR1 as MNHEY and CDR2 as SVGAGI. Trimming removed 2 bases from V and 7 bases from J; junction bases left unmatched: 9. CDR3 size: 16 residues. This CDR3 reads CASSYQKTGGGQPQHF. The CDR3 DNA follows: TGTGCCAGCAGTTACCAGAAAACAGGGGGCGGGCAGCCCCAGCATTTT.

This chain connects TRBV7-9 to TRBJ2-3, with TRBD1 matching over 8 bases. The CDR3 is made up of 16 amino acids. V was pared by 4 bases and J by 1 base, with 7 bases of the junction left unmatched. CDR1 SEHNR and CDR2 FQNEAQ come from the germline V gene (reference sequence). The CDR3 loop reads CASSSKTGGGTDTQYF. The CDR3 nucleotides read TGTGCCAGCAGCTCAAAAACAGGGGGTGGCACAGATACGCAGTATTTT.

The chain combines TRBV27 with TRBJ1-2; unclear D gene. Germline V gene data show CDR1 as MNHEY and CDR2 as SMNVEV (reference sequence). Trimming stripped 0 bases from V and 4 bases from J, with 9 bases between. The CDR3 is made up of 14 amino acids. The CDR3, as DNA: TGTGCCAGCAGTTTATCCCAGAACCCCTATGGCTACACCTTC. It yields the protein CASSLSQNPYGYTF.

In this sample, this clone turned up once. The chain couples TRBV25-1 to TRBJ2-3; D may be TRBD2 (7 bases). The CDR3 runs to 12 residues. Germline CDR1 is MGHDK and CDR2 is SYGVNS. Trimming removed 11 bases from V and 4 bases from J, with 13 bases in between. The CDR3 region has the DNA TGTGCCCTTGGGGGGGGCGCAGATACGCAGTATTTT. Encoded protein: CALGGGADTQYF.

The CDR3 bases are TGTGCCACCACCTCGAGCCAATTGGGCGAGCAGTACTTC. Translated: CATTSSQLGEQYF. The gene calls are TRBV27 and TRBJ2-5, with D unresolved. The end of the DNA fits TRBJ2-7 better, so the J call may be wrong. CDR3 length equals 13 residues. Germline assignment: CDR1 MNHEY and CDR2 SMNVEV (reference sequence).